Sequencing of this T cell receptor (beta chain) was carried out in a study of cytomegalovirus exposure and HLA in healthy donors. Primers for the PCR totalled 60 Vbeta and 13 Jbeta. Profiled with immunoSEQ multiplex PCR; TCRdb holds only in-frame clones, not every one. The table records 95,000 to 150,000 clones, 65% to 90% of them present only once. Study-level findings and limits: For TCR beta chains, V- and J-gene trimming was later linked to a missense DCLRE1C variant. Judged likely to be a sequencing artifact was a cluster of highly shared sequence variants.

With respect to this clone: The antigen remains undetermined.

The CDR3 is 17 residues long. Trimming took 5 bases from V and 1 from J; bases not matched to a gene: 12. Per the germline V gene, CDR1 is SGHAT and CDR2 is FQNNGV. This TCR was recovered from a man aged 25-40 years in good health and CMV-seronegative. The sequenced sample was PBMCs. The chain is built from TRBV11-2 and TRBJ2-5; 8 bases fit TRBD2. The CDR3 DNA reads TGTGCCAGCAGCCCCGGGGGTAGCGGGGTGATCCAAGAGACCCAGTACTTC. It specifies CASSPGGSGVIQETQYF.